These 3 T cell receptor beta chains originate from one sample sequenced in a study of control samples from healthy donors and cancer patients. TCRdb's table, derived via immunoSEQ multiplex PCR, lists solely in-frame clones and lacks some. The repertoire consists of about 150,000 clones, with about 95% occurring once and the leading ten covering 13% to 15%. Sequencing input: PBMCs. These receptors all come from a man aged 55-75 years with colorectal cancer.

V and J are TRBV7-9 and TRBJ2-3; 9 bases are shared with TRBD1. Germline loops: CDR1 SEHNR, CDR2 FQNEAQ (reference sequence). CDR3 length equals 16 residues. Unmatched junction bases numbered 7, after V lost 3 bases and J lost 3 bases. This chain's CDR3 is CASSFWVGQGTDTQYF. CDR3 coding DNA: TGTGCCAGCAGCTTCTGGGTGGGACAGGGTACAGATACGCAGTATTTT. The full variable domain, its missing parts supplied by reference TRBV7-9 and TRBJ2-3, is DTGVSQNPRHKITKRGQNVTFRCDPISEHNRLYWYRQTLGQGPEFLTYFQNEAQLEKSRLLSDRFSAERPKGSFSTLEIQRTEQGDSAMYLCASSFWVGQGTDTQYFGPGTRLTVL.

The chain links TRBV28 to TRBJ2-7, with D perhaps matching TRBD1 or TRBD2 (5 bases each). Trimming cost V 3 bases and J 5 bases, with 11 bases left between them. CDR1 and CDR2 (germline): MDHEN, SYDVKM. This CDR3 is 13 amino acids long. The CDR3 here is CASSFRGPDEQYF. The CDR3 DNA sequence: TGTGCCAGCAGTTTCCGGGGCCCGGACGAGCAGTACTTC.

This chain connects TRBV24-1 to TRBJ1-1; no clear D gene. Germline CDR1 and CDR2: KGHDR and SFDVKD. This CDR3 has 13 residues. The V and J ends lost 0 bases and 5 bases respectively, with 6 bases between them. CDR3 bases: TGTGCCACCAGTGATTTGTGGGGAACTGAAGCTTTCTTT. Amino acid sequence: CATSDLWGTEAFF.